The clone carrying this TCR beta chain was seen more than once but under ten times. Antigen: not known. This sample is part of a study of spatial heterogeneity in lung cancer. Overall study findings and caveats: Ubiquitous expanded tumor TCRs surfaced in blood more at resection than they did at follow-up.

Every individual TCR cDNA molecule carried its own unique molecular identifier, which allowed correction of PCR and sequencing errors. TCRdb analysed the 5' RACE reads with MiXCR anew, one entry per CDR3 protein. The table lists about 75,000 distinct CDR3 sequences, about an eighth of them singletons. This CDR3 contains 15 residues. Trimming shortened V by 5 bases and J by 0 bases, and 13 bases separated the two germline ends. Germline V gene lookup returns CDR1 MNHEY and CDR2 SVGAGI. Time point: sample taken at primary tumor resection. Extraction of whole RNA from tumor, nontumor lung or frozen PBMC preceded unsorted sequencing. The cohort: under 80 early-stage, untreated non-small cell lung cancer patients.

This sequence was found in a male donor with early-stage non-small cell lung cancer. J is TRBJ1-1 and V is TRBV6-5; perhaps TRBD1 as D (5 bases). Sequencing used PBMCs, obtained at surgery. This chain's CDR3 is CASSPGRYMNTEAFF. CDR3 sequence (DNA): TGTGCCAGCAGTCCGGGGCGGTACATGAACACTGAAGCTTTCTTT.